This T cell receptor (beta chain) was found in a study of blood T cell repertoires in COVID-19. This clone was seen a few times. Method: immunoSEQ multiplex PCR; TCRdb's copy keeps in-frame clones and lacks some. The repertoire holds some 330,000 clones, 87% seen once, with 1.5% to 2% in the top ten. The germline gives CDR1 WNHNN, CDR2 SYGVQD (reference sequence). V lost 2 bases and J lost 5; bases outside the gene matches: 1. This CDR3 contains 14 residues. The chain uses TRBV10-1 and TRBJ2-1, with TRBD2 matching 9 bases. The sample was PBMCs or T cells enriched from blood (not recorded which). The receptor was isolated from a man aged 35-49 years in a cohort exposed to, infected with or recovered from COVID-19 (not recorded which). Here the CDR3 reads CASSEGGRDNEQFF. The DNA of the CDR3 is TGCGCCAGCAGTGAGGGCGGGAGGGACAATGAGCAGTTCTTC.